The rows below give T cell receptor beta chains drawn from one sample of a study of CD8+CD57+ T cells in acquired aplastic anemia. A single record per CDR3 protein comes from TCRdb applying MiXCR to the reads. The sample consists of about 140,000 distinct CDR3 sequences, around two fifths of them appearing once. The sample was sorted CD4+, CD8+, or CD8+CD57+ T cells (not recorded which) from PBMCs. Receptors originate from a human donor in good health, serving as a control. The CDR3 runs from the conserved cysteine through the conserved F or W. D genes are given only for firm matches. Size values are once, few and many counts, or a class for expanded clones, and some rows have none.

size,J,V,D,CDR3,DNA
.,TRBJ1-3,TRBV10-3,.,CAISPYSTASSGNTIYF,TGTGCCATCAGTCCATATTCGACAGCGAGCTCTGGAAACACCATATATTTT
.,TRBJ1-2,TRBV20-1,.,CSARDPQGGDYGYTF,TGCAGTGCTAGAGATCCGCAGGGAGGTGACTATGGCTACACCTTC
.,TRBJ1-2,TRBV11-2,.,CASSSRGKDSGYTF,TGTGCCAGCAGCTCGAGGGGGAAGGACAGTGGCTACACCTTC
.,TRBJ2-1,TRBV9,.,CASSVGSSTFNEQFF,TGTGCCAGCAGCGTAGGTAGCTCGACCTTCAATGAGCAGTTCTTC
many,TRBJ1-2,TRBV10-3,TRBD1,CAISELGGTDSYTF,TGTGCCATCAGTGAGTTAGGGGGCACTGATAGCTACACCTTC
many,TRBJ2-7,TRBV25-1,.,CASSGGQGGVHYEQYF,TGTGCCAGCAGTGGGGGGCAGGGAGGGGTTCATTACGAGCAGTACTTC
many,TRBJ1-6,TRBV18,TRBD1,CASSRSPGQNNSPLHF,TGTGCCAGCTCACGTTCCCCGGGACAGAATAATTCACCCCTCCACTTT
.,TRBJ1-2,TRBV29-1,TRBD1,CSVGGQSNYGYTF,TGCAGCGTTGGGGGACAGTCGAACTATGGCTACACCTTC
many,TRBJ2-7,TRBV6-5,.,CASSYNPGYEQYF,TGTGCCAGCAGTTACAATCCAGGCTACGAGCAGTACTTC
.,TRBJ2-5,TRBV19,.,CASSSQDQETQYF,TGTGCCAGTAGTAGTCAGGACCAAGAGACCCAGTACTTC
.,TRBJ1-6,TRBV19,.,CASSHQNSPLHF,TGTGCCAGTAGTCACCAAAATTCACCCCTCCACTTT
many,TRBJ2-2,TRBV12-3/TRBV12-4,.,CASTVHSNTGELFF,TGTGCCAGCACTGTTCACTCGAACACCGGGGAGCTGTTTTTT
.,TRBJ1-1,TRBV19,.,CASTWGYTEAFF,TGTGCCAGTACGTGGGGATACACTGAAGCTTTCTTT
.,TRBJ1-5,TRBV15,.,CATSREYQPQHF,TGTGCCACCAGCAGAGAGTATCAGCCCCAGCATTTT
few,TRBJ1-1,TRBV5-6,.,CASSLVGGMNTEAFF,TGTGCCAGCAGCTTGGTTGGAGGGATGAACACTGAAGCTTTCTTT
.,TRBJ2-1,TRBV15,TRBD2,CATSRELSGSLYGEQFF,TGTGCCACCAGCAGAGAATTAAGCGGGAGTTTGTACGGTGAGCAGTTCTTC
.,TRBJ1-1,TRBV11-2,TRBD1,CASSPSLGQGNTEAFF,TGTGCCAGCAGCCCCTCCCTCGGACAGGGCAACACTGAAGCTTTCTTT
many,TRBJ1-1,TRBV19,.,CASRDNRVRTEAFF,TGTGCCAGTAGGGACAACAGGGTGAGGACTGAAGCTTTCTTT
many,TRBJ2-3,TRBV5-1,TRBD2,CASSIQTSGRVSTDTQYF,TGCGCCAGCAGCATACAGACTAGCGGGAGAGTTAGCACAGATACGCAGTATTTT
many,TRBJ2-5,TRBV14,.,CASSQDRVETQYF,TGTGCCAGCAGCCAAGACCGGGTAGAGACCCAGTACTTC
.,TRBJ2-1,TRBV20-1,TRBD2,CSANGGGGWDEQFF,TGCAGTGCTAATGGCGGGGGTGGTTGGGATGAGCAGTTCTTC
.,TRBJ2-3,TRBV7-2,.,CASSRTGDTQYF,TGTGCCAGCAGCCGCACAGGGGATACGCAGTATTTT
.,TRBJ1-6,TRBV19,TRBD1,CASSIDQGANSPLHF,TGTGCCAGTAGTATAGATCAGGGGGCAAATTCACCCCTCCACTTT
.,TRBJ2-1,TRBV24-1,.,CATSDSSHNEQFF,TGTGCCACCAGTGATTCCAGCCACAATGAGCAGTTCTTC
.,TRBJ2-7,TRBV20-1,.,CSASSAYEQYF,TGCAGTGCTAGTTCAGCCTACGAGCAGTACTTC